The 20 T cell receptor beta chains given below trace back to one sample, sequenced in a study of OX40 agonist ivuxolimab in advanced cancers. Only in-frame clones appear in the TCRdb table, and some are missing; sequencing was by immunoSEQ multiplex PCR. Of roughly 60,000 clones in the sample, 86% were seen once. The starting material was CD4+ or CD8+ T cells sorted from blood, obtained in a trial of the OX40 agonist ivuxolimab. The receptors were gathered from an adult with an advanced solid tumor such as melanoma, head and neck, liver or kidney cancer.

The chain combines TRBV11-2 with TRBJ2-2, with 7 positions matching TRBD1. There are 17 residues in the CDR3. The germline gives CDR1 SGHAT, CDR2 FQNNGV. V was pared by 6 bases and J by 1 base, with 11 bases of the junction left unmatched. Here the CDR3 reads CASRISRGTQNTGELFF. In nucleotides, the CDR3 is TGTGCCAGCAGAATTTCCAGGGGGACCCAGAACACCGGGGAGCTGTTTTTT.

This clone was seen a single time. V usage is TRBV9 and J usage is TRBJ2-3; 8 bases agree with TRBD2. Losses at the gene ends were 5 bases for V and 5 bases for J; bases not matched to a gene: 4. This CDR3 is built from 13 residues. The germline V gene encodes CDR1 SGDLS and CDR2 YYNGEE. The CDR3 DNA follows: TGTGCCAGCAGGCGGGGGGCCGGAGATACGCAGTATTTT. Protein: CASRRGAGDTQYF. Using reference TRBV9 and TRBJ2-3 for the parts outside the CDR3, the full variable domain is DSGVTQTPKHLITATGQRVTLRCSPRSGDLSVYWYQQSLDQGLQFLIQYYNGEERAKGNILERFSAQQFPDLHSELNLSSLELGDSALYFCASRRGAGDTQYFGPGTRLTVL.

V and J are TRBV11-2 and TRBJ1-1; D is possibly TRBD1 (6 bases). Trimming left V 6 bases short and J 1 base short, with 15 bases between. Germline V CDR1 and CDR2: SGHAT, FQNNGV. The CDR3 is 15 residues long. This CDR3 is CASRAGMDRNTEAFF. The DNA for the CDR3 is TGTGCCAGCAGAGCAGGTATGGACAGGAACACTGAAGCTTTCTTT.

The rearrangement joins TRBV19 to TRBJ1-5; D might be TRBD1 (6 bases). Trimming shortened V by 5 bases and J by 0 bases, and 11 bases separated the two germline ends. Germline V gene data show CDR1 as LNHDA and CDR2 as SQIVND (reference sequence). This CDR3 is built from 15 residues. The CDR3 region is CASSGGANSNQPQHF. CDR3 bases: TGTGCCAGTAGTGGGGGCGCCAATAGCAATCAGCCCCAGCATTTT. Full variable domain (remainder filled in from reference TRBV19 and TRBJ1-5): DGGITQSPKYLFRKEGQNVTLSCEQNLNHDAMYWYRQDPGQGLRLIYYSQIVNDFQKGDIAEGYSVSREKKESFPLTVTSAQKNPTAFYLCASSGGANSNQPQHFGDGTRLSIL.

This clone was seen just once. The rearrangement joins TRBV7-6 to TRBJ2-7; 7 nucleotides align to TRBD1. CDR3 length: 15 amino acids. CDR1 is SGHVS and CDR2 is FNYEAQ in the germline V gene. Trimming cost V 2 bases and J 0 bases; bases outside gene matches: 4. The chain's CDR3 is CASSLTQGNSYEQYF. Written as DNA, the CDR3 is TGTGCCAGCAGCTTAACACAGGGGAACTCCTACGAGCAGTACTTC.

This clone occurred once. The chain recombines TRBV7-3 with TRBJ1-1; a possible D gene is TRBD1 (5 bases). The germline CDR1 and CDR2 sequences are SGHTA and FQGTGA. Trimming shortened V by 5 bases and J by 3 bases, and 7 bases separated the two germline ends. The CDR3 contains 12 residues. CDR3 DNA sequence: TGTGCCAGCAGCGGAGGGGACACTGAAGCTTTCTTT. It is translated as CASSGGDTEAFF.

The CDR3 bases are TGTGCCAGCAGCTCACCCCAGGGAACTGAAGCTTTCTTT. Protein sequence: CASSSPQGTEAFF. V usage is TRBV11-1 and J usage is TRBJ1-1; D perhaps matches TRBD1 (5 bases). Germline V gene sequence: CDR1 SGHAT, CDR2 FQDESV (reference sequence). The CDR3 totals 13 residues. V dropped 4 bases and J dropped 5 bases, with 11 bases sitting between them.

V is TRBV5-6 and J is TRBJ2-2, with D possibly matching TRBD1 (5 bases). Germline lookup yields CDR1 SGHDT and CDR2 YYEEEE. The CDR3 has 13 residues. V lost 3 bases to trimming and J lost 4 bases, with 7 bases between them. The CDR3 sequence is CASSSQVTGELFF. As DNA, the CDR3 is TGTGCCAGCAGCTCACAGGTCACCGGGGAGCTGTTTTTT.

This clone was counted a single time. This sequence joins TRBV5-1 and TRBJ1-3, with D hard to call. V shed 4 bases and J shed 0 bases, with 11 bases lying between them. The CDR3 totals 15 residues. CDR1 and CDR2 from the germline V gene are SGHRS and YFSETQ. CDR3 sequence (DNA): TGCGCCAGCAGCCCGGACTTTGGCTCTGGAAACACCATATATTTT. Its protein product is CASSPDFGSGNTIYF.

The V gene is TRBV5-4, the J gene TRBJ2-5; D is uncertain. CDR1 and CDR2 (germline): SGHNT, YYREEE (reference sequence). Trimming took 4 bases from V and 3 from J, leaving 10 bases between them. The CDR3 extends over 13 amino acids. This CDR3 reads CASSPGGEETQYF. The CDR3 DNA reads TGTGCCAGCAGCCCCGGTGGAGAAGAGACCCAGTACTTC.

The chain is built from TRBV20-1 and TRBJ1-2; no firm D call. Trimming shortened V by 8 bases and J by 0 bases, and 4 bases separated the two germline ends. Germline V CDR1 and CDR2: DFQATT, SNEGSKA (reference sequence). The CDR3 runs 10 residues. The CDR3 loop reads CSTANYGYTF. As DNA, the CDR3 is TGCAGTACAGCTAACTATGGCTACACCTTC.

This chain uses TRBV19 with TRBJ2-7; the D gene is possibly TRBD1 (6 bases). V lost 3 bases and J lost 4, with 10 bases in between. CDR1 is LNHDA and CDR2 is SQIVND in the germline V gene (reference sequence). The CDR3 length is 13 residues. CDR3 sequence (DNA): TGTGCCAGTAGTATGCTACAGGGATACGAGCAGTACTTC. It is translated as CASSMLQGYEQYF. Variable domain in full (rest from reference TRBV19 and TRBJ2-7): DGGITQSPKYLFRKEGQNVTLSCEQNLNHDAMYWYRQDPGQGLRLIYYSQIVNDFQKGDIAEGYSVSREKKESFPLTVTSAQKNPTAFYLCASSMLQGYEQYFGPGTRLTVT.

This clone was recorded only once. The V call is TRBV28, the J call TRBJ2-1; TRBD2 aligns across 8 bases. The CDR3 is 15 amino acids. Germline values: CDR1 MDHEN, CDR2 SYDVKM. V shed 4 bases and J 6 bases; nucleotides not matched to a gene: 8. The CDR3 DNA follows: TGTGCCAGCAGTTCACCGGGACTAGGCCCCAATGAGCAGTTCTTC. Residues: CASSSPGLGPNEQFF.

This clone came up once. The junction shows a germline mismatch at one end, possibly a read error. CDR3 sequence: CAGSEGAGEYYGYTF. Here the CDR3 DNA reads TGTGCCGGCAGTGAAGGGGCAGGGGAGTACTATGGCTACACCTTC. V gene TRBV6-1 combines with J gene TRBJ1-2; possibly TRBD1 for D (6 bases). This CDR3 spans 15 amino acids. The germline gives CDR1 MNHNS, CDR2 SASEGT.

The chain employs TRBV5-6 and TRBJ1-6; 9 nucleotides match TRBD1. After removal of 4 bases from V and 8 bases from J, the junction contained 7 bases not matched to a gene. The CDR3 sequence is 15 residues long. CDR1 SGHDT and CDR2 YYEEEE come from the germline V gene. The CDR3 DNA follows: TGTGCCAGCAGCGCGCCGGACAGGGGATATTCACCCCTCCACTTT. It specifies CASSAPDRGYSPLHF.

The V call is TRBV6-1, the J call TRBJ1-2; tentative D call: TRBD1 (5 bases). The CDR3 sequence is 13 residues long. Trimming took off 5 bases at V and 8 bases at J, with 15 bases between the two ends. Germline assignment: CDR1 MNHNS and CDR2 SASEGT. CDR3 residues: CASSPEGPWGYTF. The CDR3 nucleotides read TGTGCCAGCAGTCCAGAGGGACCATGGGGCTACACCTTC.

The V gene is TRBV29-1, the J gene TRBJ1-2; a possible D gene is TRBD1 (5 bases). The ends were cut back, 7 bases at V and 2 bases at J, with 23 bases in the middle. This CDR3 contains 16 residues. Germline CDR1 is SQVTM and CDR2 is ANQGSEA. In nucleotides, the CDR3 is TGCAGCGCCACATCGGGGCTGGGGCGAGCCAACTATGGCTACACCTTC. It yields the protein CSATSGLGRANYGYTF.

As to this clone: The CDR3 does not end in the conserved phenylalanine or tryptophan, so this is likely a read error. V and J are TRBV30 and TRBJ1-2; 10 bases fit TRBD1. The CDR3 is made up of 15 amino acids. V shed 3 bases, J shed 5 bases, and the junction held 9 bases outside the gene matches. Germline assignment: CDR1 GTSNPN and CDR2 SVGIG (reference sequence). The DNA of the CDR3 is TGTGCCTGGAGCCGGGACAGGGGTTATGGTTATGGCTACACCTCC. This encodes CAWSRDRGYGYGYTS.

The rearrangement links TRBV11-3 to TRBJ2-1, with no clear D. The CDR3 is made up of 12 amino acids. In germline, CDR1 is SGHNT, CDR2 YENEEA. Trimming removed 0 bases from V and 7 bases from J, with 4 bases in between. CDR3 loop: CASSLEANEQFF. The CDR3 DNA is TGTGCCAGCAGCTTAGAAGCTAATGAGCAGTTCTTC.

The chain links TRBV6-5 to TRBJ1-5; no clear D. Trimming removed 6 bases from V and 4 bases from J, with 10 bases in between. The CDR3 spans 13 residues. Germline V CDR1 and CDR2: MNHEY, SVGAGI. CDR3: CASRMDGNQPQHF. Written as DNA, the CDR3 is TGTGCCAGCAGGATGGACGGAAATCAGCCCCAGCATTTT.